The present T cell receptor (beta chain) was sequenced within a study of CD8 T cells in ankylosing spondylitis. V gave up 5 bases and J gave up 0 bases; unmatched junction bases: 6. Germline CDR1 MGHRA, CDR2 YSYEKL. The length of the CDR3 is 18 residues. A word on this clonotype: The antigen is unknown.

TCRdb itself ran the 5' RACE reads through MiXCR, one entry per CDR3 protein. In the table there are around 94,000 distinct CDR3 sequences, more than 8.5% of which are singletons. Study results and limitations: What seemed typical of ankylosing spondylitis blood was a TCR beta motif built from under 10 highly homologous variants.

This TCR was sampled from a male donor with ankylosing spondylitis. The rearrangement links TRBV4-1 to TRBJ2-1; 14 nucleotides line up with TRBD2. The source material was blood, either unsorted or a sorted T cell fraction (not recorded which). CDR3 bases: TGCGCCAGCAGCTTGGGACTAGCGGGAGCATTCTCCTACAATGAGCAGTTCTTC. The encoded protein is CASSLGLAGAFSYNEQFF.